A selection of T cell receptor beta chains follows, all from one sample in a study of blood T cell repertoires in COVID-19. Assay used: immunoSEQ multiplex PCR; TCRdb lists only in-frame clones, some missing. The sample records some 180,000 clones, approximately 92% being singletons. Sequencing used peripheral blood. The receptors stem from a man aged 45-65 years with acute or convalescent COVID-19. Each CDR3 is given with its conserved first and last residue. D genes are given only for firm matches. Only some rows state a clone size, as once, few, many or a class for expanded clones.

len	d_gene	abundance	v_gene	j_gene	CDR3nt	CDR3aa
13	NA	NA	TRBV3-1/TRBV3-2	TRBJ2-1	TGTGCCAGCAGCCACGGCAGGGCATATGAGCAGTTCTTC	CASSHGRAYEQFF
15	NA	NA	TRBV7-9	TRBJ1-3	TGTGCCAGCAGCTTAGTGAGCTTTTCTGGAAACACCATATATTTT	CASSLVSFSGNTIYF
17	TRBD2	NA	TRBV19	TRBJ2-1	TGTGCCAGTAGTGCCAGACTAGCGGGAGGCCCCTACAATGAGCAGTTCTTC	CASSARLAGGPYNEQFF
13	NA	once	TRBV6-5	TRBJ2-2	TGTGCCAGCAGTTACCCGGTTACCGGGGAGCTGTTTTTT	CASSYPVTGELFF
16	TRBD2	once	TRBV27	TRBJ2-1	TGTGCCAGCAGCCTACCGGGGACTAGCGGGGCTAATGAGCAGTTCTTC	CASSLPGTSGANEQFF
13	NA	NA	TRBV29-1	TRBJ2-1	TGCAGCGTTGTTCTAGCGTCTTACAATGAGCAGTTCTTC	CSVVLASYNEQFF
15	TRBD1	NA	TRBV7-2	TRBJ2-2	TGTGCCAGCAGCGGGACAGCATGGGGTACCGGGGAGCTGTTTTTT	CASSGTAWGTGELFF
12	NA	NA	TRBV30	TRBJ2-7	TGTGCCTGGAGTATCACTTCCTACGAGCAGTACTTC	CAWSITSYEQYF
16	TRBD2	NA	TRBV6-1	TRBJ2-5	TGTGCCAGCAGTGAATCACTAGCGGGAGGCGGAGAGACCCAGTACTTC	CASSESLAGGGETQYF
14	NA	few	TRBV19	TRBJ1-6	TGTGCCAGTAGTATAGCCGGAGGTAATTCACCCCTCCACTTT	CASSIAGGNSPLHF
13	NA	NA	TRBV30	TRBJ2-5	TGTGCCTGGTATACGACAGCTCAAGAGACCCAGTACTTC	CAWYTTAQETQYF
14	NA	NA	TRBV5-8	TRBJ2-5	TGTGCCAGCAGTAACCGACAGGTTCAAGAGACCCAGTACTTC	CASSNRQVQETQYF
16	TRBD1	NA	TRBV4-1	TRBJ2-1	TGCGCCAGCAGCCAAGTGAGGGGGCCCACCGGGAATGAGCAGTTCTTC	CASSQVRGPTGNEQFF
15	TRBD1	once	TRBV7-9	TRBJ1-5	TGTGCCAGCAGCCGAGGGGGCCTCGAGAATCAGCCCCAGCATTTT	CASSRGGLENQPQHF
14	NA	once	TRBV10-3	TRBJ2-7	TGTGCCATCAGGGACAACCAGGGTAAATTCGAGCAGTACTTC	CAIRDNQGKFEQYF
13	NA	NA	TRBV3-1/TRBV3-2	TRBJ2-7	TGTGCCAGCAGCCAAATGTCCAGGCTCGAGCAGTACTTC	CASSQMSRLEQYF
15	NA	NA	TRBV28	TRBJ1-5	TGTGCCAGCAGTGTCCATACAGGGAGCAATCAGCCCCAGCATTTT	CASSVHTGSNQPQHF
15	NA	NA	TRBV9	TRBJ1-1	TGTGCCAGCAGCGTAGTGTCAGGCGGGGTTACTGAAGCTTTCTTT	CASSVVSGGVTEAFF
15	TRBD2	NA	TRBV2	TRBJ2-1	TGTGCCAGCAGTGAGGGTCTAGCGGGCTACAATGAGCAGTTCTTC	CASSEGLAGYNEQFF
19	TRBD2	NA	TRBV5-1	TRBJ2-3	TGCGCCAGCAGTACCAAGGATGCTAGCGGGGGGGCGAGGGGAGATACGCAGTATTTT	CASSTKDASGGARGDTQYF
16	TRBD2	NA	TRBV29-1	TRBJ2-3	TGCAGCGCCGTGCCTGCCTGGGGGGGATTCTCAGATACGCAGTATTTT	CSAVPAWGGFSDTQYF
16	TRBD2	NA	TRBV19	TRBJ2-2	TGTGCCAGTAGTATAAGGCTAGCGGAACGCACCGGGGAGCTGTTTTTT	CASSIRLAERTGELFF
15	TRBD1	once	TRBV7-2	TRBJ2-7	TGTGCCAGCAGCTCCGCCGGGACAGGGCTTTACGAGCAGTACTTC	CASSSAGTGLYEQYF
13	NA	NA	TRBV29-1	TRBJ1-2	TGCAGCGTTGATAGTGATATTGGCTATGGCTACACCTTC	CSVDSDIGYGYTF
15	TRBD1	NA	TRBV7-9	TRBJ1-2	TGTGCCAGCAGCCAAACCTCCGACAGGGAAAATGGCTACACCTTC	CASSQTSDRENGYTF
12	NA	NA	TRBV12-3/TRBV12-4	TRBJ1-1	TGTGCCAGCAGTATTGGGCTACCTGAAGCTTTCTTT	CASSIGLPEAFF
17	NA	NA	TRBV27	TRBJ2-2	TGTGCCAGCAGTCTTTCCATTAGCGGTTATCACACCGGGGAGCTGTTTTTT	CASSLSISGYHTGELFF
14	NA	NA	TRBV6-6	TRBJ1-5	TGTGCCAGCGGCCGGGACATGGGAAATCAGCCCCAGCATTTT	CASGRDMGNQPQHF
21	TRBD2	NA	TRBV5-1	TRBJ2-3	TGCGCCAGCAGCTTGGCTGTCGTGGGGACTAGCGCCCTGGGGGACACAGATACGCAGTATTTT	CASSLAVVGTSALGDTDTQYF
15	NA	NA	TRBV7-2	TRBJ2-2	TGTGCCAGCAGCTTTACAGGGCCGAACACCGGGGAGCTGTTTTTT	CASSFTGPNTGELFF
11	NA	NA	TRBV4-1	TRBJ2-7	TGCGCCAGCAGCCAAGGGCAGGAGCAGTACTTC	CASSQGQEQYF
13	NA	NA	TRBV27	TRBJ1-2	TGTGCCAGCAGTTTTAACAGTCACTATGGCTACACCTTC	CASSFNSHYGYTF
16	TRBD1	NA	TRBV9	TRBJ1-6	TGTGCCAGCAGCGTAGGTGGGGGGACAGGGAATTCACCCCTCCACTTT	CASSVGGGTGNSPLHF
16	TRBD2	NA	TRBV4-1	TRBJ2-3	TGCGCCAGCAGCCAAGAGGAGCGGGGGGGCCCAGATACGCAGTATTTT	CASSQEERGGPDTQYF
14	NA	NA	TRBV6-5	TRBJ2-7	TGTGCCAGCAGTTACTCCCGAAGCACGGGTGAGCAGTACTTC	CASSYSRSTGEQYF
16	NA	NA	TRBV30	TRBJ1-5	TGTGCCTGGAGTTCCGGCCAGGGGACTAGCTCAATGCCCCAGCATTTT	CAWSSGQGTSSMPQHF
13	NA	NA	TRBV28	TRBJ2-7	TGTGCCAGCAGAACAGGGATTCTCTACGAGCAGTACTTC	CASRTGILYEQYF
13	TRBD1	NA	TRBV27	TRBJ1-2	TGTGCCAGCAGTCCCGCGACAGGGGGCGGCTACACCTTC	CASSPATGGGYTF
15	NA	NA	TRBV7-2	TRBJ2-3	TGTGCCAGCAGCTTAAATCCGCGGAGCACAGATACGCAGTATTTT	CASSLNPRSTDTQYF
16	NA	NA	TRBV3-1/TRBV3-2	TRBJ2-4	TGTGCCAGCAGCCAAGGACAGGAACGAGCCAAAAACATTCAGTACTTC	CASSQGQERAKNIQYF
15	TRBD1	NA	TRBV18	TRBJ2-1	TGTGCCAGCTCACCTCTTACAGGGGTTGACAATGGGCAGTTCTTC	CASSPLTGVDNGQFF
14	NA	once	TRBV5-1	TRBJ1-4	TGCGCCAGCAGCCCAGGGGATTGGGCGGAAAAACTGTTTTTT	CASSPGDWAEKLFF
14	TRBD1	NA	TRBV10-3	TRBJ1-2	TGTGCCATCAGTTTTGGGACAGGGGCCGGGGGCTACACCTTC	CAISFGTGAGGYTF
10	NA	NA	TRBV10-1	TRBJ2-3	TGCGCCAGCGGCCCAGATACGCAGTATTTT	CASGPDTQYF
15	NA	NA	TRBV11-3	TRBJ2-3	TGTGCCAGCAGCTTATACCCCTCCGGGGGAGATACGCAGTATTTT	CASSLYPSGGDTQYF
12	TRBD1	NA	TRBV6-2/TRBV6-3	TRBJ2-1	TGTGCCAGCAGTAAACAGGGGGCTGAGCAGTTCTTC	CASSKQGAEQFF
15	TRBD1	NA	TRBV3-1/TRBV3-2	TRBJ1-1	TGTGCCAGCAGCCTTGGAGGGGGCCACTACCTAGGGGCTTTCTTT	CASSLGGGHYLGAFF
13	NA	NA	TRBV6-6	TRBJ2-7	TGTGCCACAAGGGAACTAGTAAACTACGAGCAGTACTTC	CATRELVNYEQYF
16	TRBD1	NA	TRBV7-9	TRBJ2-6	TGTGCCAGCAGCACCGGGACAGCATCTGGGGCCAACGTCCTGACTTTC	CASSTGTASGANVLTF
16	TRBD1	NA	TRBV6-6	TRBJ1-2	TGTGCCAGCAGTTACATAAGGGACAGACCTAACTATGGCTACACCTTC	CASSYIRDRPNYGYTF
18	TRBD1	NA	TRBV7-2	TRBJ1-5	TGTGCCAGCAGCGCCTCCGGGACAGGGGCCTATAGCAATCAGCCCCAGCATTTT	CASSASGTGAYSNQPQHF
14	NA	NA	TRBV27	TRBJ1-2	TGTGCCAGCAGTTTATCGCGGGGCGGCTATGGCTACACCTTC	CASSLSRGGYGYTF
15	NA	NA	TRBV7-9	TRBJ1-5	TGTGCCAGCAGCTTAGGGCAAGCGAGCAATCAGCCCCAGCATTTT	CASSLGQASNQPQHF
17	NA	NA	TRBV10-3	TRBJ2-6	TGTGCCATCAGTCAAGGACTCGGAGTCTCTGGGGCCAACGTCCTGACTTTC	CAISQGLGVSGANVLTF